This entry concerns a single T cell receptor (beta chain). This sample was taken from a study of siplizumab effects on memory and regulatory T cells. Here immunoSEQ multiplex PCR was the method, and the copy in TCRdb shows in-frame clones only, minus some. The profile shows around 110,000 clones, roughly 94% of them singletons. Per germline, CDR1 SGHTS and CDR2 YDEGEE. V was trimmed by 2 bases and J by 12 bases, leaving 15 bases between them. The CDR3 sequence is 13 residues long. Input material: non-Treg CD4+ T cells sorted from blood. This receptor was taken from a human donor in good health. J is TRBJ2-1 and V is TRBV5-8; D is uncertain. This chain's CDR3 is CASSLYPPDGQFF. CDR3 nucleotide sequence: TGTGCCAGCAGCTTATATCCCCCGGATGGGCAGTTCTTC. The full variable domain, completed using reference TRBV5-8 and TRBJ2-1, is EAGVTQSPTHLIKTRGQQATLRCSPISGHTSVYWYQQALGLGLQFLLWYDEGEERNRGNFPPRFSGRQFPNYSSELNVNALELEDSALYLCASSLYPPDGQFFGPGTRLTVL.